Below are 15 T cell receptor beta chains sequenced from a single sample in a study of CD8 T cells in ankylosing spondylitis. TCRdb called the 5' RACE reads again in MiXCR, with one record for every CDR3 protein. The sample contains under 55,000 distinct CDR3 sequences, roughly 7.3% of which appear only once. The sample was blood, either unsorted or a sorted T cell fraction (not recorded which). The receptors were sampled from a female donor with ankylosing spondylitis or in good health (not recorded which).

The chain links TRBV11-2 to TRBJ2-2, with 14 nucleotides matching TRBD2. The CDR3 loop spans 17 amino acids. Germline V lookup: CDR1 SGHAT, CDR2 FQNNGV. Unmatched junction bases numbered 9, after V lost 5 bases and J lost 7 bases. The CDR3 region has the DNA TGTGCCAGCAGCCCTCGGACTAGCGGGGGGTTTGTCGGGGAGCTGTTTTTT. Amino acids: CASSPRTSGGFVGELFF.

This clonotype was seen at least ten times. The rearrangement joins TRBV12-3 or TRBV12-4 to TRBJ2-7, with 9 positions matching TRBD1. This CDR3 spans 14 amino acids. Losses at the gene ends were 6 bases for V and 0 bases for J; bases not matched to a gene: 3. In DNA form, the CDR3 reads TGTGCCAGCAGCTTGGACAGGGGCTCCTACGAGCAGTACTTC. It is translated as CASSLDRGSYEQYF.

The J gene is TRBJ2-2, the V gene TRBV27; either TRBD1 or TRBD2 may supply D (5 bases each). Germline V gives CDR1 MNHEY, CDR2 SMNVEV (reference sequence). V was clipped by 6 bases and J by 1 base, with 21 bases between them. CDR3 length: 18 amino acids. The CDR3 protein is CASRLWGFPGRNTGELFF. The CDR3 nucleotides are TGTGCCAGCAGGCTGTGGGGGTTCCCAGGGCGGAACACCGGGGAGCTGTTTTTT.

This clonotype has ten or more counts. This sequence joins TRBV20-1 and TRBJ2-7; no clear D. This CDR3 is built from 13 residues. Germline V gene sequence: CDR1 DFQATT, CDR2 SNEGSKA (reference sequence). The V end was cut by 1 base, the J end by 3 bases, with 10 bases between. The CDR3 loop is CSARGPEGYEQYV. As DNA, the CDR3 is TGCAGTGCTAGAGGCCCAGAAGGCTACGAGCAGTACGTC.

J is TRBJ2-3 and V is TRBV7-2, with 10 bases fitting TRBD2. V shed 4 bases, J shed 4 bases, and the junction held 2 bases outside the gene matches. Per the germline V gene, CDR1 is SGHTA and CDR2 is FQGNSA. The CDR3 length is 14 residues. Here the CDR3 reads CASSSSGGADTQYF. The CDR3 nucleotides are TGTGCCAGCAGCTCGAGCGGGGGGGCAGATACGCAGTATTTT.

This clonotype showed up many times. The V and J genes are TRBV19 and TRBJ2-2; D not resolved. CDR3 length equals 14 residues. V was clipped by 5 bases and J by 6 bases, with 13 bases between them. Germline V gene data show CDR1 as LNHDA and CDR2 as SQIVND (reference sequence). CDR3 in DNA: TGTGCCAGTAGTCCGGTGGACGGCCCCGGGGAGCTGTTTTTT. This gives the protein CASSPVDGPGELFF.

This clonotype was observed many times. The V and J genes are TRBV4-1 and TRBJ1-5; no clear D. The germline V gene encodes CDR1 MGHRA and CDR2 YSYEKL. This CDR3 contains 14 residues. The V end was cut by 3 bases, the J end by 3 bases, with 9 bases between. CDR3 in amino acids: CASSHPGFNQPQHF. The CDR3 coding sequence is TGCGCCAGCAGCCATCCGGGATTCAATCAGCCCCAGCATTTT.

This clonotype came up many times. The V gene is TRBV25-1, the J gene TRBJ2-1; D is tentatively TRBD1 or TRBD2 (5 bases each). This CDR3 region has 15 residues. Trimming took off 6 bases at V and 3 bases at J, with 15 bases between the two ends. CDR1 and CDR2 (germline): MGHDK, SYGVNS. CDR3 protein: CASSQLRDGYNEQFF. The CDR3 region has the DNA TGTGCCAGCAGCCAGCTCCGGGACGGCTACAATGAGCAGTTCTTC.

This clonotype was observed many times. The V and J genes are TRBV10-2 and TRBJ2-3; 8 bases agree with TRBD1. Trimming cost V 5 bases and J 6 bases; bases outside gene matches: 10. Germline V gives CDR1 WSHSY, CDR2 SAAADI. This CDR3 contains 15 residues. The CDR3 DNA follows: TGCGCCAGCAGTTCAACAGGGGGTTCTGGCGATACGCAGTATTTT. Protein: CASSSTGGSGDTQYF.

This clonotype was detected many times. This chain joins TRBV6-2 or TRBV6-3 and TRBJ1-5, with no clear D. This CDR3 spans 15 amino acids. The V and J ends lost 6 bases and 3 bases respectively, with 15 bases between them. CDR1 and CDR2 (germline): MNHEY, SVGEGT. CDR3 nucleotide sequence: TGTGCCAGCAGGCCGACACTGACATTCAATCAGCCCCAGCATTTT. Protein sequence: CASRPTLTFNQPQHF.

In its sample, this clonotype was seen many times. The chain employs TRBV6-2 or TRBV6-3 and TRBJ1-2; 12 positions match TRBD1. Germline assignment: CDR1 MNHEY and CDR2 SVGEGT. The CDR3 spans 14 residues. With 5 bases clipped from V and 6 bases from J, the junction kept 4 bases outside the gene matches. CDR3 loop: CASSRDRGLDGYTF. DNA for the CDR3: TGTGCCAGCAGTCGGGACAGGGGGCTTGATGGCTACACCTTC.

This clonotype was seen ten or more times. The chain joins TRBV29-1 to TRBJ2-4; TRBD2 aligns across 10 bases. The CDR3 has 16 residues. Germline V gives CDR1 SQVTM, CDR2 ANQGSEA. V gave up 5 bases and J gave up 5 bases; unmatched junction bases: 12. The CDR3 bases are TGCAGCGTTTGGATGGCTAGCGGGGGAAGGGAAAACATTCAGTACTTC. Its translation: CSVWMASGGRENIQYF.

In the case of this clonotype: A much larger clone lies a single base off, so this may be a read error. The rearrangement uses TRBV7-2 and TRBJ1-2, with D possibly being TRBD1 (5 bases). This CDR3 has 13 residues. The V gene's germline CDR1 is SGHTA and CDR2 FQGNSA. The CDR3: CVSSDWQGHGYTF. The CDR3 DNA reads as TGTGTCAGCAGCGACTGGCAGGGCCATGGCTACACCTTC.

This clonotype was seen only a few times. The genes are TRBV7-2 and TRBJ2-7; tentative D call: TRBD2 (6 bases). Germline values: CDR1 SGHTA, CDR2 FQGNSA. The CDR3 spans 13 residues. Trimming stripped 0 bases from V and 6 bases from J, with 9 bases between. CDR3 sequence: CASSLARGSEQYF. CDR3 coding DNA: TGTGCCAGCAGCTTAGCCCGGGGGAGCGAGCAGTACTTC.

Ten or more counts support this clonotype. Here the CDR3 reads CASSLRQGSSYEQYF. The CDR3 nucleotides are TGTGCCAGCAGCTTACGACAGGGATCAAGCTACGAGCAGTACTTC. The V gene is TRBV7-9, the J gene TRBJ2-7, with 7 nucleotides matching TRBD1. The V segment lost 2 bases and the J segment 3 bases; nucleotides outside the gene matches: 7. Germline V gene lookup returns CDR1 SEHNR and CDR2 FQNEAQ (reference sequence). CDR3 length: 15 amino acids.